The entry below gives a single TCR beta chain sequence along with its context. Its antigen remains unknown. Germline and junction disagree at one end, which may indicate a read error. There are 15 residues in the CDR3. Germline V gene data show CDR1 as LGHNA and CDR2 as YSLEER. Per-sample yields of isolated PBMCs were at least 6.5 million. Each sample yielded at least 5 micrograms of PBMC total RNA. The entry originates in a study of blood T cells in healthy people across ages. Study-wide points: Diversity estimated from one million T cells was considered an underestimate. Researchers said unsorted PBMCs prevented a conclusive naive versus antigen-experienced comparison.

Primed by a sample-barcoded 5' primer and a J-beta primer mix, a second PCR proceeded for roughly 7 to 11 cycles. MiXCR, run by TCRdb on the 5' RACE reads, gives a single entry per CDR3 protein. The sample carries about 900,000 distinct CDR3 sequences, approximately 59% recorded once. This sequence originates from a man aged 25 to 40 in good health. The material sequenced was blood. The chain is built from TRBV4-3 and TRBJ1-1; D not resolved. CDR3 sequence reads: CASGQEGGIRTEAFF. In DNA form, the CDR3 reads TGCGCCAGCGGCCAAGAGGGAGGGATTAGAACTGAAGCTTTCTTT.